The 18 T cell receptor beta chains in this list originate from one sample, sequenced in a study of T cells in localized non-small cell lung cancer. TCRdb's table, derived via immunoSEQ multiplex PCR, lists solely in-frame clones and lacks some. Of roughly 2,000 clones listed, 25% to 30% were seen once; the top ten hold 15% to 17%. This material consisted of normal lung tissue next to the tumor, taken before any cancer treatment. The receptors shown here come from a woman aged 35 to 75 with stage I lung adenocarcinoma.

The rearrangement links TRBV19 to TRBJ2-3, with D possibly TRBD2 on 6 matching bases. The V gene lost 3 bases and the J gene lost 2 bases, with 9 bases spanning the gap. This CDR3 has 14 amino acids. Germline lookup yields CDR1 LNHDA and CDR2 SQIVND (reference sequence). The CDR3 protein is CASSIGTDTDTQYF. Written as DNA, the CDR3 is TGTGCCAGTAGTATCGGGACTGACACAGATACGCAGTATTTT.

This clone turned up a few times. The J gene is TRBJ1-5, the V gene TRBV6-8; tentative D call: TRBD1 (6 bases). Germline V lookup: CDR1 MNHGY, CDR2 SAAAGT. The CDR3 runs to 14 residues. Trimming cost V 4 bases and J 2 bases, with 9 bases left between them. The CDR3 nucleotides read TGTGCCAGCAGTTTACACAGGGGCAATCAGCCCCAGCATTTT. It is translated as CASSLHRGNQPQHF.

The chain has TRBV11-3 and TRBJ1-5; tentatively, D is TRBD1 (5 bases). The germline V gene encodes CDR1 SGHNT and CDR2 YENEEA. The CDR3 runs 14 residues. Trimming took 1 base from V and 3 from J, leaving 7 bases between them. The CDR3 coding sequence is TGTGCCAGCAGCTTAGGACAGTACAATCAGCCCCAGCATTTT. Translating gives CASSLGQYNQPQHF.

The chain combines TRBV19 with TRBJ2-3, with D unclear. Between the trimmed V and J ends, which lost 4 bases and 3 bases, there was a span of 11 bases. The germline CDR1 and CDR2 sequences are LNHDA and SQIVND (reference sequence). This CDR3 has 14 residues. The CDR3 DNA follows: TGTGCCAGTAGTACCGGCCCCGAGACAGATACGCAGTATTTT. Translated, it gives CASSTGPETDTQYF.

The V call is TRBV29-1, the J call TRBJ2-1; no clear D gene. The germline V and J ends were trimmed by 1 base and 8 bases, with 9 bases remaining between them. Germline CDR1 SQVTM, CDR2 ANQGSEA. CDR3 length equals 12 residues. The CDR3 region is CSVEGGLDEQFF. As DNA, the CDR3 is TGCAGCGTTGAAGGCGGCCTTGATGAGCAGTTCTTC.

The gene calls are TRBV12-5 and TRBJ1-3, with 8 bases aligning to TRBD1. CDR1 and CDR2 (germline): LGHNT, FRNRAP. Trimming removed 0 bases from V and 5 bases from J; junction bases left unmatched: 3. This CDR3 region has 15 residues. CDR3 amino acids: CASGLVQGARNTIYF. The CDR3 DNA sequence: TGTGCTAGTGGTTTGGTCCAGGGGGCACGAAACACCATATATTTT. Drawing the rest from reference TRBV12-5 and TRBJ1-3, the complete variable domain is DARVTQTPRHKVTEMGQEVTMRCQPILGHNTVFWYRQTMMQGLELLAYFRNRAPLDDSGMPKDRFSAEMPDATLATLKIQPSEPRDSAVYFCASGLVQGARNTIYFGEGSWLTVV.

There are a few counts of this clone. The chain recombines TRBV6-8 with TRBJ1-5; D possibly corresponds to TRBD1 (6 bases). This CDR3 spans 15 amino acids. The V end was cut by 6 bases, the J end by 4 bases, with 16 bases between. CDR1 MNHGY and CDR2 SAAAGT come from the germline V gene. The CDR3 DNA sequence: TGTGCCAGCAGAGAGGGACACGCTAGGAATCAGCCCCAGCATTTT. Protein product: CASREGHARNQPQHF.

The chain combines TRBV6-8 with TRBJ1-5, with 8 bases lining up with TRBD1. V shed 5 bases and J 7 bases; nucleotides not matched to a gene: 7. The CDR3 is 14 amino acids. Germline V lookup: CDR1 MNHGY, CDR2 SAAAGT. CDR3 residues: CASSEDRVWQPQHF. DNA of the CDR3: TGTGCCAGCAGTGAGGACAGGGTTTGGCAGCCCCAGCATTTT.

This clone came up a few times. V gene TRBV28 combines with J gene TRBJ1-5; D unclear. Trimming removed 5 bases from V and 6 bases from J, with 8 bases in between. CDR3 length: 12 residues. Looked up from germline, CDR1 is MDHEN and CDR2 is SYDVKM. The CDR3 sequence: CASSRASQPQHF. As DNA, the CDR3 is TGTGCCAGCAGTAGGGCTTCTCAGCCCCAGCATTTT.

The V call is TRBV28, the J call TRBJ1-2, with D possibly being TRBD1 (5 bases). Trimming stripped 8 bases from V and 8 bases from J, with 15 bases between. CDR3 length: 12 residues. Germline CDR1 is MDHEN and CDR2 is SYDVKM. The CDR3 region is CASRLAGGGYTF. The CDR3 nucleotides are TGTGCCAGCCGCCTGGCGGGGGGGGGCTACACCTTC.

There are a few counts of this clone. V is TRBV6-7 and J is TRBJ1-5; D gene ambiguous. TRBV6-7 is sorted into the ORF group, with uncertain function. Trimming pared 5 bases from V and 4 bases from J, leaving 15 bases between. CDR3 length: 15 residues. Here the CDR3 DNA reads TGTGCCAGCAGTGAAGCGCCTGGAGCTAATCAGCCCCAGCATTTT. Translation: CASSEAPGANQPQHF.

In this sample, this clone turned up a few times. The chain carries TRBV11-3 and TRBJ1-6; D is unclear. Between the trimmed V and J ends, which lost 3 bases and 10 bases, there was a span of 16 bases. The CDR3 runs 15 residues. The V gene's germline CDR1 is SGHNT and CDR2 YENEEA. Here the CDR3 reads CASSLMGISGSPLHF. In DNA form, the CDR3 reads TGTGCCAGCAGCTTGATGGGGATAAGTGGATCACCCCTCCACTTT.

The V gene is TRBV16, the J gene TRBJ1-1; D unresolved. The V gene lost 1 base and the J gene lost 0 bases, with 9 bases spanning the gap. Germline lookup yields CDR1 KGHSY and CDR2 FQNENV. This CDR3 spans 15 amino acids. CDR3 in amino acids: CASSQWGGLNTEAFF. In nucleotides, the CDR3 is TGTGCCAGCAGCCAATGGGGAGGACTGAACACTGAAGCTTTCTTT.

This clone occurred a few times. The chain joins TRBV19 to TRBJ1-5, with a possible D match to TRBD1 (5 bases). The length of the CDR3 is 13 residues. In germline, CDR1 is LNHDA, CDR2 SQIVND (reference sequence). V lost 4 bases and J 6 bases, leaving 10 bases between the germline ends. CDR3: CASSTGSGQPQHF. In DNA, the CDR3 is TGTGCCAGTAGTACAGGGAGCGGTCAGCCCCAGCATTTT.

The J gene is TRBJ1-6, the V gene TRBV19; D is unclear. V lost 7 bases and J 7 bases, leaving 17 bases between the germline ends. The CDR3 runs to 15 residues. Germline assignment: CDR1 LNHDA and CDR2 SQIVND (reference sequence). As DNA, the CDR3 is TGTGCCAGTAAAATCAGGCCAGGCAGAAATTCACCCCTCCACTTT. Residues: CASKIRPGRNSPLHF.

This clone has a handful of counts. CDR3 nucleotides: TGTGCCAGCAGTGACCTACAGGGCCGCTACGAGCAGTACTTC. Translation gives CASSDLQGRYEQYF. The chain combines TRBV6-8 with TRBJ2-7; a weak D match, TRBD1 (6 bases). CDR1 is MNHGY and CDR2 is SAAAGT in the germline V gene. Trimming removed 5 bases from V and 3 bases from J, with 14 bases in between. CDR3 size: 14 residues.

The chain couples TRBV19 to TRBJ2-5; 11 positions agree with TRBD1. The CDR3 totals 15 residues. Germline V gene sequence: CDR1 LNHDA, CDR2 SQIVND (reference sequence). Trimming cost V 1 base and J 5 bases; bases outside gene matches: 3. The CDR3 nucleotides are TGTGCCAGTAGTATAGGGACAGGGGGCGGGGAGACCCAGTACTTC. Translating gives CASSIGTGGGETQYF.

The CDR3 region is CASSLFRGRDEKLFF. The CDR3 DNA reads as TGCGCCAGCAGCTTGTTCAGGGGGCGCGATGAAAAACTGTTTTTT. J is TRBJ1-4 and V is TRBV5-1, with 8 bases identical to TRBD1. V dropped 1 base and J dropped 6; count of bases not matched to a gene: 5. CDR3 length: 15 amino acids. Germline V gene data show CDR1 as SGHRS and CDR2 as YFSETQ.